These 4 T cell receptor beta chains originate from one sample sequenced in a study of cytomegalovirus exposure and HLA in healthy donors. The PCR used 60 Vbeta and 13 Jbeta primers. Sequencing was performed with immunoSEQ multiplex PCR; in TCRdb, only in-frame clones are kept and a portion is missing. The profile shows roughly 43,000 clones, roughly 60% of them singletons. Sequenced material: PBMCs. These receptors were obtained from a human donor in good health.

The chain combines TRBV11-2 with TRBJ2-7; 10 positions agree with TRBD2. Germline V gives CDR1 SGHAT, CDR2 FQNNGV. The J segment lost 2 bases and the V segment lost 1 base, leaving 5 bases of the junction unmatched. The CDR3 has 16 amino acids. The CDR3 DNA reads TGTGCCAGCAGCTTAGGGGCGCTAGCGGGGGCCTACGAGCAGTACTTC. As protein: CASSLGALAGAYEQYF.

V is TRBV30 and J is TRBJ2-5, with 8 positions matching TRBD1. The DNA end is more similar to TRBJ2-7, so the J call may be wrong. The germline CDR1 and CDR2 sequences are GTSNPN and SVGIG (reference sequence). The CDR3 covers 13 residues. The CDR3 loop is CAWSGTGIYEQYF. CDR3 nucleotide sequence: TGTGCCTGGAGTGGGACAGGGATCTACGAGCAGTACTTC.

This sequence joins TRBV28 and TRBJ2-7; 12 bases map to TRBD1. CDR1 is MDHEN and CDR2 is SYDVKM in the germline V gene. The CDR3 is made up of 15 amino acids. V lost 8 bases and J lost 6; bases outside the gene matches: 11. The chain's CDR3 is CASSRQGTGGGEQYF. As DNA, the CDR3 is TGTGCCAGCTCCCGGCAGGGGACAGGGGGCGGCGAGCAGTACTTC.

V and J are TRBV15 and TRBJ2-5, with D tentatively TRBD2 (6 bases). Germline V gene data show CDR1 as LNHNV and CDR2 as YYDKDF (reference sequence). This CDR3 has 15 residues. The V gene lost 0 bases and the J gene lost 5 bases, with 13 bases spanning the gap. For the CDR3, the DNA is TGTGCCACCAGCAGAGATTGGAGGGCCGGCGAGACCCAGTACTTC. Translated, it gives CATSRDWRAGETQYF.